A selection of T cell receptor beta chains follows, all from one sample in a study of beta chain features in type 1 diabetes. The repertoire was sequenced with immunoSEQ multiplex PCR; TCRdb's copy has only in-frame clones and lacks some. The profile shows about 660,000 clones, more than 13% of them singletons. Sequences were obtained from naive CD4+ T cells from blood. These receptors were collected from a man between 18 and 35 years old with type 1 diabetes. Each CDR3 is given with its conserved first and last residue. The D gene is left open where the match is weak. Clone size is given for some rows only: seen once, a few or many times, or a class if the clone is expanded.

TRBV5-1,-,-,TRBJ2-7,CASSLDSKDYEQYF,TGCGCCAGCAGCTTGGACAGTAAGGACTACGAGCAGTACTTC
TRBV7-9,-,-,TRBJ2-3,CASSLGPRGSRQDTQYF,TGTGCCAGCAGCCTTGGCCCACGGGGGAGCCGGCAAGATACGCAGTATTTT
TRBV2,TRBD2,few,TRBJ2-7,CASSEQEAGVYEQYF,TGTGCCAGCAGTGAGCAGGAAGCGGGAGTCTACGAGCAGTACTTC
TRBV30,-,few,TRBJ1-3,CAWSVGWGNTIYF,TGTGCCTGGAGTGTCGGTTGGGGAAACACCATATATTTT
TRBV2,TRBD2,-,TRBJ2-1,CASTGDGLAGGPSGTGEQFF,TGTGCCAGCACGGGGGACGGACTAGCGGGAGGGCCCTCGGGAACTGGTGAGCAGTTCTTC
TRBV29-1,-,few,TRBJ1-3,CSVVISGNTIYF,TGCAGCGTTGTAATCTCTGGAAACACCATATATTTT
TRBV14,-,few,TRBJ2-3,CASSHVTAVLGDTQYF,TGTGCCAGCAGCCACGTGACTGCGGTGTTGGGTGATACGCAGTATTTT
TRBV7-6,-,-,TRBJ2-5,CASRRGQQETQYF,TGTGCCAGCAGACGTGGACAGCAAGAGACCCAGTACTTC
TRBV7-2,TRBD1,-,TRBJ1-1,CASSTLQGARTEAFF,TGTGCCAGCAGCACCCTACAGGGGGCGCGTACTGAAGCTTTCTTT
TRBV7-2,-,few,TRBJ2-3,CASRPNTDTQYF,TGTGCCAGCAGGCCAAACACAGATACGCAGTATTTT
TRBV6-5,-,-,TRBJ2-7,CASSKLSTEQYF,TGTGCCAGCAGCAAACTCTCTACGGAGCAGTACTTC
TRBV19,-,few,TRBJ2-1,CASSLEVSYNEQFF,TGCGCCAGTAGTCTTGAGGTTTCCTACAATGAGCAGTTCTTC
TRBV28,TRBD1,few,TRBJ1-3,CATLTGGRGNTIYF,TGTGCCACCTTGACAGGGGGCCGTGGAAACACCATATATTTT
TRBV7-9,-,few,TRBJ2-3,CASSPRDTQYF,TGTGCCAGCAGCCCCCGTGATACGCAGTATTTT
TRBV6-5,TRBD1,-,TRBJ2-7,CASRPPGQITTEQYF,TGTGCCAGCAGGCCCCCGGGACAGATAACTACCGAGCAGTACTTC
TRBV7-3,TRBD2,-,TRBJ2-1,CASSFGLAGYNEQFF,TGTGCCAGCAGCTTCGGACTAGCGGGCTACAATGAGCAGTTCTTC
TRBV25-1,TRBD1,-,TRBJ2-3,CASSDRSGTGASDTQYF,TGTGCCAGCAGTGATCGGAGCGGGACAGGGGCTTCAGATACGCAGTATTTT
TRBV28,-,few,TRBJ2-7,CASSPASSPYEQYF,TGTGCCAGCAGCCCGGCCTCATCCCCGTACGAGCAGTACTTC
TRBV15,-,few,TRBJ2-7,CATSSLPVLEQYF,TGTGCCACCAGCTCCCTCCCGGTTTTGGAGCAGTACTTC